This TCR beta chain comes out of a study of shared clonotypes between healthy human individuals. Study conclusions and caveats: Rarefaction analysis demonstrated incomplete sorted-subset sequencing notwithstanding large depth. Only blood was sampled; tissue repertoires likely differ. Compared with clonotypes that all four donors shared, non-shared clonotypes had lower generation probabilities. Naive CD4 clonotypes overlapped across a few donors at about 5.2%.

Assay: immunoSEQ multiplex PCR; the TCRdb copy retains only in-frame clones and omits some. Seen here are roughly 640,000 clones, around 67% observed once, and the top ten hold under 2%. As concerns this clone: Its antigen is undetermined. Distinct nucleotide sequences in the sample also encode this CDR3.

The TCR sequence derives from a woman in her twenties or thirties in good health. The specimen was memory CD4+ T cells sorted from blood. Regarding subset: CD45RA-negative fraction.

The CDR3, as DNA: TGTGCCTGGAGTGTGTCAAACACTGAAGCTTTCTTT. The encoded protein is CAWSVSNTEAFF. V gene TRBV30 combines with J gene TRBJ1-1; D is uncertain. CDR3 length: 12 residues. CDR1 and CDR2 (germline): GTSNPN, SVGIG (reference sequence). V was shortened by 0 bases and J by 2 bases, with 4 bases between the two germline ends.